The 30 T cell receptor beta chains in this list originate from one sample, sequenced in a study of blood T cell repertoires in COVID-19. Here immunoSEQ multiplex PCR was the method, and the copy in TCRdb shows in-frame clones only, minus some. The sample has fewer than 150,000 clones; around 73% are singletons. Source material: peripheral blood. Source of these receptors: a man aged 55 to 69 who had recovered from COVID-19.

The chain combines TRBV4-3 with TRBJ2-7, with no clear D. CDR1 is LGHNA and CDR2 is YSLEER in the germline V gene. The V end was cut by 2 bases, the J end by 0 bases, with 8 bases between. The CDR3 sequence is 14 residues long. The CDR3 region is CASSQKHLSYEQYF. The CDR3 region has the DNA TGCGCCAGCAGCCAAAAACACCTCTCCTACGAGCAGTACTTC.

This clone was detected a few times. The CDR3 loop reads CASSPRVNNQPQHF. For the CDR3, the DNA is TGTGCCAGCAGCCCCAGGGTTAACAATCAGCCCCAGCATTTT. This chain connects TRBV7-2 to TRBJ1-5; the D gene is possibly TRBD1 (5 bases). Per germline, CDR1 SGHTA and CDR2 FQGNSA. The CDR3 is 14 residues long. V dropped 5 bases and J dropped 3 bases, with 11 bases sitting between them.

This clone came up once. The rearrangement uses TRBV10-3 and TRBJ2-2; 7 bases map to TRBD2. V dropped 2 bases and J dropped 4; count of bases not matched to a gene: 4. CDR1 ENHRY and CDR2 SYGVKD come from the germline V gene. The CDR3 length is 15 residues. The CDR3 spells CAISEGTTITGELFF. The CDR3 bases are TGTGCCATCAGTGAGGGGACTACCATCACCGGGGAGCTGTTTTTT.

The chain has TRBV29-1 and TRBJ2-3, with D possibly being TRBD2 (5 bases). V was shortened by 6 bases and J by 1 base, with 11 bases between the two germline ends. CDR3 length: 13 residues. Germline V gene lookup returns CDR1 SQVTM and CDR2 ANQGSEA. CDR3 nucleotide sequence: TGCAGCGTCGACGGGGAACGCACAGATACGCAGTATTTT. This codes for CSVDGERTDTQYF.

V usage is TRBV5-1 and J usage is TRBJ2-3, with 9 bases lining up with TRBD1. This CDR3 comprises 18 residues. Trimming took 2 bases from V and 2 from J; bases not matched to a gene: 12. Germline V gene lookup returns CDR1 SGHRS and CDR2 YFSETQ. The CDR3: CASSLTGGVTTPTDTQYF. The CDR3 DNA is TGCGCCAGCAGCTTAACAGGGGGCGTCACCACCCCCACAGATACGCAGTATTTT.

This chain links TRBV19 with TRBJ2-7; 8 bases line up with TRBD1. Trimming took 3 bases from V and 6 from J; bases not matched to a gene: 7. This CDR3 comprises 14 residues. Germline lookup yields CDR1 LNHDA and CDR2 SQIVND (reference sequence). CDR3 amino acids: CASSISPGQGEQYF. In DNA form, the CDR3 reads TGTGCCAGTAGTATCTCACCCGGACAGGGCGAGCAGTACTTC.

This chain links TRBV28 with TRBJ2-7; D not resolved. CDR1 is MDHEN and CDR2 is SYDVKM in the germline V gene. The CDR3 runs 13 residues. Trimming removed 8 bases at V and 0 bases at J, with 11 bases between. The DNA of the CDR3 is TGTGCCAGCTTGGCGGTGAGCTCCTACGAGCAGTACTTC. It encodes CASLAVSSYEQYF.

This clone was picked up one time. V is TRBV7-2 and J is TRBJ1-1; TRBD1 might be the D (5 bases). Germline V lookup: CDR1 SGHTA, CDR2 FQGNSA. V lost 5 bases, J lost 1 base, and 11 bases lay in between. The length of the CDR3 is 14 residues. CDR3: CASSGSRGNTEAFF. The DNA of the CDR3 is TGTGCCAGCAGCGGCTCTAGGGGGAACACTGAAGCTTTCTTT.

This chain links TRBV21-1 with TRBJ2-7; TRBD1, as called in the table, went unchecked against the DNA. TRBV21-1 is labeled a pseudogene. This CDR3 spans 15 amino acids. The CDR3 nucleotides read TGTGCCAGCAGCAAAGCCCATTACAGGGACCACGAGCAGTACTTC. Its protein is CASSKAHYRDHEQYF.

CDR3 in DNA: TGTGCCAGCAGCTTAAAACTAGCGGGGGGATTCCAAGAGACCCAGTACTTC. It translates to CASSLKLAGGFQETQYF. The chain is built from TRBV7-9 and TRBJ2-5, with 12 bases aligning to TRBD2. This CDR3 contains 17 residues. After removal of 2 bases from V and 1 base from J, the junction contained 5 bases not matched to a gene. Looked up from germline, CDR1 is SEHNR and CDR2 is FQNEAQ (reference sequence).

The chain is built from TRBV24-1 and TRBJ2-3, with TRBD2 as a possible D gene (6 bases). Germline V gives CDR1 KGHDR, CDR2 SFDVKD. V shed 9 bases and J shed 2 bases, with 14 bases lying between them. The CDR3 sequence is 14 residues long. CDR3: CATRGLTDTDTQYF. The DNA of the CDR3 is TGTGCCACCCGGGGACTCACTGACACAGATACGCAGTATTTT.

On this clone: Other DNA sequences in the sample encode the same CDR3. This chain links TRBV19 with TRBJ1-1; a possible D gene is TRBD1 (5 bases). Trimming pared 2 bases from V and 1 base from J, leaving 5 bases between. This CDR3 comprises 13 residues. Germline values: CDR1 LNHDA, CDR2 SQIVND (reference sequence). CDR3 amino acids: CASSIRGNTEAFF. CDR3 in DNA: TGTGCCAGTAGTATAAGGGGGAACACTGAAGCTTTCTTT.

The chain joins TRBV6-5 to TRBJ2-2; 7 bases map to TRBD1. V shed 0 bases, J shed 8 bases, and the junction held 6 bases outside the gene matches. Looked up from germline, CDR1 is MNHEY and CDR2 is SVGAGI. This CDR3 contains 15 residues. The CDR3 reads CASSYSPGQPGELFF. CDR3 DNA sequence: TGTGCCAGCAGTTACTCTCCGGGACAGCCGGGGGAGCTGTTTTTT.

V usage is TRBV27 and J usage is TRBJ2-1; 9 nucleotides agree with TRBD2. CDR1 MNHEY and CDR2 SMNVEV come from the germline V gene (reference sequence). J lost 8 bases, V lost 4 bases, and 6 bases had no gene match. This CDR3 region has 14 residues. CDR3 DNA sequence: TGTGCCAGCAGTTCGGGACTAGCAGGCGATGAGCAGTTCTTC. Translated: CASSSGLAGDEQFF.

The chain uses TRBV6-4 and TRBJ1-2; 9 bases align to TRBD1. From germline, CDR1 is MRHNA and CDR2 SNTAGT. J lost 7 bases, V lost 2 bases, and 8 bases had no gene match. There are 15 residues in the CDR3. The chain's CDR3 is CASSDLPDRGSGYTF. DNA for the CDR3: TGTGCCAGCAGTGACCTTCCCGACAGGGGGAGTGGCTACACCTTC.

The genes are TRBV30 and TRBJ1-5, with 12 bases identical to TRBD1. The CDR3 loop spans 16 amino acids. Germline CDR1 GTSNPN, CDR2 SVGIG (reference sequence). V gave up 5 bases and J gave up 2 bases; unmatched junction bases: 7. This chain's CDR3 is CAWSRDRGLGNQPQHF. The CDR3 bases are TGTGCCTGGTCCCGGGACAGGGGGCTCGGCAATCAGCCCCAGCATTTT.

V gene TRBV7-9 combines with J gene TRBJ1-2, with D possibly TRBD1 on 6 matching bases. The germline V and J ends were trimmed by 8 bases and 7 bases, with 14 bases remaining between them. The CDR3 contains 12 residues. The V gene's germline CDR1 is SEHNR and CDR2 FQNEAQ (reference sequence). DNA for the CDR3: TGTGCCAGCCGAGCCCAGGGGCCTGGCTACACCTTC. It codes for CASRAQGPGYTF.

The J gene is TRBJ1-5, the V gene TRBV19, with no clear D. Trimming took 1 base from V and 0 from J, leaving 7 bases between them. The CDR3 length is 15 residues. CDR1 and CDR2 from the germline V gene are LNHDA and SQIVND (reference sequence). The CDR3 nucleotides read TGTGCCAGTAGTATAGCCACCTATAGCAATCAGCCCCAGCATTTT. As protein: CASSIATYSNQPQHF.

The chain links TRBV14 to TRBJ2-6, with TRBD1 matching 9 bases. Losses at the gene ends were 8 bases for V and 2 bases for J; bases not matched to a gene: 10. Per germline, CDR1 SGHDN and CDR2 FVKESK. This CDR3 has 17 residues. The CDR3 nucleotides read TGTGCCAGCGCAGGATGGACAGGGGTAACTGGGGCCAACGTCCTGACTTTC. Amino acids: CASAGWTGVTGANVLTF.

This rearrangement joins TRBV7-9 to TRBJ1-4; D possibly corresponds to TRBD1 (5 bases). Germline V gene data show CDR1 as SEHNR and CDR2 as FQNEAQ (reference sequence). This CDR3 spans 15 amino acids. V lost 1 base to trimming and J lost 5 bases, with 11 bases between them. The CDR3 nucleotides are TGTGCCAGCAGCTTAGGGGGCAGTCCAAATGAAAAACTGTTTTTT. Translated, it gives CASSLGGSPNEKLFF.

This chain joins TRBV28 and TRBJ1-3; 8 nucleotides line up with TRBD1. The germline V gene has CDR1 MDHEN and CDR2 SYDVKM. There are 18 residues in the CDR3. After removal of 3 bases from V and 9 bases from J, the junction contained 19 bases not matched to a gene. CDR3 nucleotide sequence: TGTGCCAGCAGTTTCTCAGGGGACAGGTCGACCTTGTGGGGCACCATATATTTT. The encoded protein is CASSFSGDRSTLWGTIYF.

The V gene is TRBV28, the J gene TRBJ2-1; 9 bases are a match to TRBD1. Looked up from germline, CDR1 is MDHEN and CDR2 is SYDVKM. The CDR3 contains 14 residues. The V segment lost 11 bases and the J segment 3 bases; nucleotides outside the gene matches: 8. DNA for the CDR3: TGTGCCGTAAAGGGGACAGGGAACTACAATGAGCAGTTCTTC. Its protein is CAVKGTGNYNEQFF. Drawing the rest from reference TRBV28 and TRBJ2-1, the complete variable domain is DVKVTQSSRYLVKRTGEKVFLECVQDMDHENMFWYRQDPGLGLRLIYFSYDVKMKEKGDIPEGYSVSREKKERFSLILESASTNQTSMYLCAVKGTGNYNEQFFGPGTRLTVL.

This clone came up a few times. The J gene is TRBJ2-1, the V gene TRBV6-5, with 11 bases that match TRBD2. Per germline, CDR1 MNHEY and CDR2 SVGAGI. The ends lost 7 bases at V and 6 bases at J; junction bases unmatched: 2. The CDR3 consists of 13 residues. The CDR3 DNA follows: TGTGCCAGCAAACTAGCGGGAGTCAATGAGCAGTTCTTC. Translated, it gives CASKLAGVNEQFF.

The DNA of the CDR3 is TGTGCCAGCTCACCACTTAGCGGGGACAAGACCCAGTACTTC. Its protein product is CASSPLSGDKTQYF. The genes are TRBV18 and TRBJ2-5; the match to TRBD2 covers 8 bases. The CDR3 runs 14 residues. V was pared by 1 base and J by 6 bases, with 4 bases of the junction left unmatched. The germline CDR1 and CDR2 sequences are KGHSH and LQKENI.

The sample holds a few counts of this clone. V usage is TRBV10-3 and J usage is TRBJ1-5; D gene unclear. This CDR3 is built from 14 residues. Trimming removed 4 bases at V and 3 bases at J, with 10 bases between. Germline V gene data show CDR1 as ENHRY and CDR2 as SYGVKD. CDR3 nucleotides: TGTGCCATCAGTGTAGATCCCCTCAATCAGCCCCAGCATTTT. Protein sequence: CAISVDPLNQPQHF.

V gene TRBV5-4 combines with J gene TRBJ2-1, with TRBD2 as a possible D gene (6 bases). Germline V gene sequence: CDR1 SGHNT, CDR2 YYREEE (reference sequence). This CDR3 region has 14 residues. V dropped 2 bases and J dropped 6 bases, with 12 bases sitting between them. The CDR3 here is CASSLRELVNEQFF. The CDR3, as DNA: TGTGCCAGCAGCTTACGGGAGTTGGTCAATGAGCAGTTCTTC.

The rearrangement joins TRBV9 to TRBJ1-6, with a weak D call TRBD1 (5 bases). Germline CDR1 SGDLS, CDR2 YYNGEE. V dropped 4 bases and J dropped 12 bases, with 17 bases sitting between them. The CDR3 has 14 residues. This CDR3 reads CASSLDQGDLPLHF. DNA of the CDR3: TGTGCCAGCAGCCTTGACCAGGGCGATTTACCCCTCCACTTT.

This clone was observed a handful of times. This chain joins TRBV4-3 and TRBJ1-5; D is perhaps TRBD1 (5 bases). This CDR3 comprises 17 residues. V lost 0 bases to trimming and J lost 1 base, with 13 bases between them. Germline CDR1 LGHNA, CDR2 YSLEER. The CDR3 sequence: CASSQDVGVISNQPQHF. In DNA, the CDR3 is TGCGCCAGCAGCCAAGATGTAGGGGTTATAAGCAATCAGCCCCAGCATTTT.

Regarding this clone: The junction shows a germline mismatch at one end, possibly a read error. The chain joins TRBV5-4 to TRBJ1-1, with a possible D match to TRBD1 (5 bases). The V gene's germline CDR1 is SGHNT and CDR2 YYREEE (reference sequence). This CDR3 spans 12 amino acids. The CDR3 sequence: CASSLQQGFTTF. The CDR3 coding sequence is TGTGCCAGCAGCTTGCAGCAGGGATTTACGACTTTT.

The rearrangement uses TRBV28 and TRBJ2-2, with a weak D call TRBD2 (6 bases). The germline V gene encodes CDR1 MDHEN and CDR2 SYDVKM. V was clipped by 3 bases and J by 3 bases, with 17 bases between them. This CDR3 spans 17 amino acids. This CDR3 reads CASSFNSREWDTGELFF. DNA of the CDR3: TGTGCCAGCAGTTTTAACAGTCGGGAGTGGGACACCGGGGAGCTGTTTTTT.